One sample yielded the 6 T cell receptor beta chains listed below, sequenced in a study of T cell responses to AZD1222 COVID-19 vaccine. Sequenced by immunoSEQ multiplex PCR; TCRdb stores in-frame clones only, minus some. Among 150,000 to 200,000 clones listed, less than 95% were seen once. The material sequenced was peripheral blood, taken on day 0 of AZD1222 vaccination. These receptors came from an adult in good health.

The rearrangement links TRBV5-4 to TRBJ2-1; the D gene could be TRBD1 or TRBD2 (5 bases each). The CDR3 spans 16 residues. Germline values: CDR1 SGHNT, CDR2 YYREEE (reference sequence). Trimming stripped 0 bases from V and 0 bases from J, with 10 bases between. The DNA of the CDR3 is TGTGCCAGCAGCTTGGGGGGAGACAGCTCCTACAATGAGCAGTTCTTC. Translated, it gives CASSLGGDSSYNEQFF.

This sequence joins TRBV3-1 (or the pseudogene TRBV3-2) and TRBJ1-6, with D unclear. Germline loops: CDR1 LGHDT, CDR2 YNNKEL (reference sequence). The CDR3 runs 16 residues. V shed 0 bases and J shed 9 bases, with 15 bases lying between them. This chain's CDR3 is CASSQDLPGLSSPLHF. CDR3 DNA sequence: TGTGCCAGCAGCCAAGATCTTCCCGGACTTTCTTCACCCCTCCACTTT.

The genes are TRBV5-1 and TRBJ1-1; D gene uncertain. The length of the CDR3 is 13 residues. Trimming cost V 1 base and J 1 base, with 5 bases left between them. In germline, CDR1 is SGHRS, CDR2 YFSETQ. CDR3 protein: CASSLWGNTEAFF. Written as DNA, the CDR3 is TGCGCCAGCAGCTTGTGGGGGAACACTGAAGCTTTCTTT.

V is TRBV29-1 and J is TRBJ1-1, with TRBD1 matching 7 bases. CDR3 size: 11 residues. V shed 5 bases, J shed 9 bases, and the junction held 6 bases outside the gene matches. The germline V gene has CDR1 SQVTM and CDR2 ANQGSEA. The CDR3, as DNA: TGCAGCGTTTCCGGACAGGTACAAGCTTTCTTT. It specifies CSVSGQVQAFF.

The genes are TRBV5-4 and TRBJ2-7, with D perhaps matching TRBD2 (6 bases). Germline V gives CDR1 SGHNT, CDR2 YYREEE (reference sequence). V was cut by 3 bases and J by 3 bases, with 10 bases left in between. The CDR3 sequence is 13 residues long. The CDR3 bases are TGTGCCAGCAGCTCTGGGACTGTCTACGAGCAGTACTTC. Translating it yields CASSSGTVYEQYF.

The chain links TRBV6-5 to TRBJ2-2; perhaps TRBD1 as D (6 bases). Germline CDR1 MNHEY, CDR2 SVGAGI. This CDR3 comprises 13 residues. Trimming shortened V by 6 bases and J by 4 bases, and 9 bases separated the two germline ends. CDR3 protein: CASRPRGTGELFF. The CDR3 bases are TGTGCCAGCAGGCCCAGGGGCACCGGGGAGCTGTTTTTT.